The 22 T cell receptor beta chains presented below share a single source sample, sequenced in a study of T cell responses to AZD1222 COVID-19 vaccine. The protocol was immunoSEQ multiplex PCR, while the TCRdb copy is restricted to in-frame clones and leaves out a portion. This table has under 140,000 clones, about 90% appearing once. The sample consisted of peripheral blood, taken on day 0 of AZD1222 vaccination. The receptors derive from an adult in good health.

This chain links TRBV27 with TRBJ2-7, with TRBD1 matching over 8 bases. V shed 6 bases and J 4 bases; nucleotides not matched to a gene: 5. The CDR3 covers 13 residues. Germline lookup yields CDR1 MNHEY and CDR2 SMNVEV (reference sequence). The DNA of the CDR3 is TGTGCCAGCAGACTACAGGGGGGATACGAGCAGTACTTC. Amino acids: CASRLQGGYEQYF.

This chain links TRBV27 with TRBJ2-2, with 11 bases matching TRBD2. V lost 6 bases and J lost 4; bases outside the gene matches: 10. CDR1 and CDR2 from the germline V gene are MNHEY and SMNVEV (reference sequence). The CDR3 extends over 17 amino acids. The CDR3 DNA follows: TGTGCCAGCAGAGTAGCGGGGGGGCAATGGAGCACCGGGGAGCTGTTTTTT. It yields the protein CASRVAGGQWSTGELFF.

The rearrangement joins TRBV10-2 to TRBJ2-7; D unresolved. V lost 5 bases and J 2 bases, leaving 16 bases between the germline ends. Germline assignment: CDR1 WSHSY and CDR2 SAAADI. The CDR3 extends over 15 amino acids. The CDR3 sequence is CASSPSLRVAYEQYF. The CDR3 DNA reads TGCGCCAGCAGTCCGTCCCTTCGGGTCGCCTACGAGCAGTACTTC.

The CDR3 DNA reads as TGTGCCAGCAGCGACCCGTCTGCTTATAATTCACCCCTCCACTTT. Amino acids: CASSDPSAYNSPLHF. This chain connects TRBV25-1 to TRBJ1-6; the D is unclear. Trimming took 6 bases from V and 4 from J, leaving 13 bases between them. CDR3 length: 15 residues. From germline, CDR1 is MGHDK and CDR2 SYGVNS. Full variable domain (missing parts from reference TRBV25-1 and TRBJ1-6): EADIYQTPRYLVIGTGKKITLECSQTMGHDKMYWYQQDPGMELHLIHYSYGVNSTEKGDLSSESTVSRIRTEHFPLTLESARPSHTSQYLCASSDPSAYNSPLHFGNGTRLTVT.

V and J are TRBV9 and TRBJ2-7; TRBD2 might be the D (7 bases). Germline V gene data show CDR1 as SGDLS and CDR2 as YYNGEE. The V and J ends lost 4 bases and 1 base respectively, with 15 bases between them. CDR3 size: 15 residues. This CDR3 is CASSRAGAGSYEQYF. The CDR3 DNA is TGTGCCAGCAGCCGGGCGGGGGCAGGATCCTACGAGCAGTACTTC. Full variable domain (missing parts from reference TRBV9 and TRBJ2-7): DSGVTQTPKHLITATGQRVTLRCSPRSGDLSVYWYQQSLDQGLQFLIQYYNGEERAKGNILERFSAQQFPDLHSELNLSSLELGDSALYFCASSRAGAGSYEQYFGPGTRLTVT.

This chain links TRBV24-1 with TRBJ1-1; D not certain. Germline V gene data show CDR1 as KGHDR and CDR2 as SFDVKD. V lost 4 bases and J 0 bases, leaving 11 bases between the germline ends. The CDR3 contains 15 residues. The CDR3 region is CATSEVRTLNTEAFF. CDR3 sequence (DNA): TGTGCCACCAGTGAGGTAAGAACTTTGAACACTGAAGCTTTCTTT.

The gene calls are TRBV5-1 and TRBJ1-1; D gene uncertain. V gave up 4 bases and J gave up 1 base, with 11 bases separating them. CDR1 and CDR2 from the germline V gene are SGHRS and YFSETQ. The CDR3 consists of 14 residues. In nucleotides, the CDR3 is TGCGCCAGCAGCACGGGATTGCGGAACACTGAAGCTTTCTTT. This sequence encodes CASSTGLRNTEAFF.

Here the CDR3 DNA reads TGTGCCAGCACCATCACGGGGACCGGGGAGCTGTTTTTT. This codes for CASTITGTGELFF. The chain links TRBV28 to TRBJ2-2, with D possibly being TRBD2 (5 bases). Trimming cost V 7 bases and J 5 bases, with 11 bases left between them. This CDR3 region has 13 residues. CDR1 is MDHEN, CDR2 SYDVKM, per germline.

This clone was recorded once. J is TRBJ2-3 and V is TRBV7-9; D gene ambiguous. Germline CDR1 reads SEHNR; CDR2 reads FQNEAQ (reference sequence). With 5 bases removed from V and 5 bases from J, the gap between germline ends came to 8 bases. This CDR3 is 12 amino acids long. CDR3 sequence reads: CASSTELDTQYF. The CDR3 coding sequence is TGTGCCAGCAGCACGGAGTTAGATACGCAGTATTTT.

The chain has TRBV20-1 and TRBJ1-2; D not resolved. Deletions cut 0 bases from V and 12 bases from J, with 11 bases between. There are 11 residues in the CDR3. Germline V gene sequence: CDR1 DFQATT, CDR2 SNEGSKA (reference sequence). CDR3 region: CSARDYKFHTF. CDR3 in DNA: TGCAGTGCTAGAGATTATAAGTTTCACACCTTC.

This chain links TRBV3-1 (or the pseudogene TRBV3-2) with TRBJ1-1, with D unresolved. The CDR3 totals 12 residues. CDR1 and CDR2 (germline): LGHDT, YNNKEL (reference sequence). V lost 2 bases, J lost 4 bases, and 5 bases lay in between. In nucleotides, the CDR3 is TGTGCCAGCAGCCAAACGGGCACTGAAGCTTTCTTT. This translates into CASSQTGTEAFF.

Here the CDR3 reads CASSERGGRGYTF. The CDR3, as DNA: TGTGCCAGCAGTGAACGGGGAGGTCGTGGCTACACCTTC. The chain links TRBV2 to TRBJ1-2; D gene uncertain. Germline lookup yields CDR1 SNHLY and CDR2 FYNNEI. The V end was cut by 2 bases, the J end by 7 bases, with 11 bases between. The CDR3 spans 13 residues.

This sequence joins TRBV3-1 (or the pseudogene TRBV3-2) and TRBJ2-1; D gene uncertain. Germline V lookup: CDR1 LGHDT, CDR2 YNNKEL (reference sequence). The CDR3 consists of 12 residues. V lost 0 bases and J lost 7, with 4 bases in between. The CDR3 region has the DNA TGTGCCAGCAGCCAAGATAGGAATGAGCAGTTCTTC. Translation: CASSQDRNEQFF.

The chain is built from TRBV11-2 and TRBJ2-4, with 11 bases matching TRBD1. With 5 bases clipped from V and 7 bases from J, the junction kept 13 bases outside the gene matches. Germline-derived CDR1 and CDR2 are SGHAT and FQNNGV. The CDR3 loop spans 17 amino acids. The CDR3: CASSPRGQGARGNIQYF. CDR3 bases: TGTGCCAGCAGCCCCCGCGGACAGGGGGCCCGGGGCAACATTCAGTACTTC.

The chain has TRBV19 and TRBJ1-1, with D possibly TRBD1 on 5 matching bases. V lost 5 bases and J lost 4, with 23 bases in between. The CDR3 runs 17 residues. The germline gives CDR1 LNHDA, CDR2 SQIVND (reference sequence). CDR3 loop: CASSAGQGRGWSTEAFF. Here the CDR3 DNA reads TGTGCCAGTAGTGCTGGTCAGGGAAGAGGATGGAGCACTGAAGCTTTCTTT.

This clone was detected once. This chain's CDR3 is CASRPGLADTDTQYF. The CDR3 nucleotides are TGTGCCAGCAGGCCGGGACTAGCCGACACAGATACGCAGTATTTT. The chain carries TRBV6-5 and TRBJ2-3; the match to TRBD2 covers 9 bases. The CDR3 has 15 residues. The V segment lost 6 bases and the J segment 2 bases; nucleotides outside the gene matches: 6. Germline CDR1 reads MNHEY; CDR2 reads SVGAGI.

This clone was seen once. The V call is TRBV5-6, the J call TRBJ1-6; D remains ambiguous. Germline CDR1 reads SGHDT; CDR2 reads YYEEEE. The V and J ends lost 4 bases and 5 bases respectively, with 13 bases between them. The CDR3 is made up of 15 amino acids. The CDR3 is CASSGAVLNNSPLHF. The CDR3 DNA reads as TGTGCCAGCAGCGGCGCAGTTTTAAATAATTCACCCCTCCACTTT.

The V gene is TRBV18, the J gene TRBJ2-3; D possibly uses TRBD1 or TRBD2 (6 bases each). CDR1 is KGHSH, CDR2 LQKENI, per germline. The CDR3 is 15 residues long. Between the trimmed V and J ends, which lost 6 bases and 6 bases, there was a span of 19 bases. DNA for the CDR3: TGTGCCAGCTCCCCGGGAGAGGGGGTCAGGGATACGCAGTATTTT. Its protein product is CASSPGEGVRDTQYF. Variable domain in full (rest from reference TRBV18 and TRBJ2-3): NAGVMQNPRHLVRRRGQEARLRCSPMKGHSHVYWYRQLPEEGLKFMVYLQKENIIDESGMPKERFSAEFPKEGPSILRIQQVVRGDSAAYFCASSPGEGVRDTQYFGPGTRLTVL.

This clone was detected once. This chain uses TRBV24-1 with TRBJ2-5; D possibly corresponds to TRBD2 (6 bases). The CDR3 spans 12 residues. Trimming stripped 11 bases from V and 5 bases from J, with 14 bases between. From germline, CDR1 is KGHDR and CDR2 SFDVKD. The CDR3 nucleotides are TGTGCCATCCCGGGTGGGAGGGAGACCCAGTACTTC. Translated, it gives CAIPGGRETQYF.

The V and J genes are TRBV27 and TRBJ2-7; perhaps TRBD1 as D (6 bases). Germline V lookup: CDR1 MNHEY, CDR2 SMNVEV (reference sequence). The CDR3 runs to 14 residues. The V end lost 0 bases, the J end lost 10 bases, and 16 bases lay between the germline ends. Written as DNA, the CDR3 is TGTGCCAGCAGTTTATCAAAAGGGACACTCTTCCAGTACTTC. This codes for CASSLSKGTLFQYF.

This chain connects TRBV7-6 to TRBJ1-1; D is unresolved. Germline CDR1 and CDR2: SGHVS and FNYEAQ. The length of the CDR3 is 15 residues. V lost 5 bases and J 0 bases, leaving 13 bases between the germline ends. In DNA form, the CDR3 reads TGTGCCAGCAGCCTGCACTCAGAGATGAACACTGAAGCTTTCTTT. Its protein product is CASSLHSEMNTEAFF.

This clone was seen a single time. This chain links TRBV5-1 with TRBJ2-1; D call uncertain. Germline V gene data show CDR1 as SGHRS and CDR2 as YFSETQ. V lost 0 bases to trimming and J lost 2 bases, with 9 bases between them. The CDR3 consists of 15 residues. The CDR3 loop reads CASSLEGNPYNEQFF. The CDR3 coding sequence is TGCGCCAGCAGCTTGGAAGGGAATCCCTACAATGAGCAGTTCTTC.